Listed below are T cell receptor beta chains from one sample, sequenced in a study of blood T cells in healthy people across ages. TCRdb processed the 5' RACE reads anew with MiXCR; each CDR3 protein has one entry. The sample lists approximately 800,000 distinct CDR3 sequences, 40% to 65% occurring once. Input material: blood. The origin of the receptors is an elderly man in good health. Both conserved end residues are part of each CDR3. The D gene is left open where the match is weak. Some rows have no size entry. The others give once, few or many, or a class for an expanded clone.

size	V	J	D	CDR3	DNA
NA	TRBV6-2/TRBV6-3	TRBJ2-7	NA	CASSYRGRGRTYEQYF	TGTGCCAGCAGTTACCGCGGGCGGGGGCGAACCTACGAGCAGTACTTC
few	TRBV18	TRBJ2-7	NA	CASSPPNRPYEQYF	TGTGCCAGCTCACCACCGAACAGACCCTACGAGCAGTACTTC
NA	TRBV20-1	TRBJ2-5	TRBD1	CSASDPVPQGDNEQYF	TGCAGTGCTAGTGATCCGGTCCCGCAGGGGGATAATGAGCAGTACTTC
few	TRBV6-4	TRBJ2-1	TRBD2	CASRRDYYSEQFF	TGTGCCAGCAGACGGGACTATTATTCTGAGCAGTTCTTC
NA	TRBV12-3/TRBV12-4	TRBJ2-5	NA	CASSLASIAETQYF	TGTGCCAGCAGTTTAGCGAGCATAGCTGAGACCCAGTACTTC
NA	TRBV2	TRBJ2-1	TRBD2	CASRALAGVGNEQFF	TGTGCCAGCAGGGCTCTAGCGGGAGTAGGTAATGAGCAGTTCTTC
once	TRBV4-1	TRBJ2-1	NA	CASSQVQSNEQFF	TGCGCCAGCAGCCAAGTACAGTCCAATGAGCAGTTCTTC
NA	TRBV5-1	TRBJ1-2	NA	CASSPGRAGHTF	TGCGCCAGCAGCCCGGGTAGGGCAGGGCACACCTTC
NA	TRBV7-3	TRBJ2-1	TRBD2	CASSLNSPSGYNEQFF	TGTGCCAGCAGCTTAAATTCTCCTAGCGGCTACAATGAGCAGTTCTTC
NA	TRBV7-2	TRBJ2-1	NA	CASSSDRGYYNEQFF	TGTGCCAGCAGCTCGGATAGAGGTTACTACAATGAGCAGTTCTTC
few	TRBV28	TRBJ2-5	NA	CASSFPSIQETQYF	TGTGCCAGCAGTTTCCCCAGCATTCAAGAGACCCAGTACTTC
few	TRBV7-2	TRBJ2-1	TRBD2	CASSLAGTSGSREQFF	TGTGCCAGCAGCTTAGCGGGGACTAGCGGGAGCAGGGAGCAGTTCTTC
NA	TRBV29-1	TRBJ2-1	TRBD1	CSGRTGRNEQFF	TGCAGCGGTAGGACAGGGAGGAATGAGCAGTTCTTC
few	TRBV7-2	TRBJ2-3	TRBD2	CASSSRASGRTDTQYF	TGTGCCAGCAGCTCAAGGGCTAGCGGGAGGACAGATACGCAGTATTTT
few	TRBV9	TRBJ2-3	NA	CASSVGLQAGDTQYF	TGTGCCAGCAGCGTAGGTCTACAGGCGGGCGATACGCAGTATTTT
few	TRBV2	TRBJ1-2	NA	CASSGQINYGYTF	TGTGCCAGCAGTGGGCAGATTAACTATGGCTACACCTTC
few	TRBV7-6	TRBJ2-1	NA	CASSPPWGPSAQSSYNEQFF	TGTGCCAGCAGCCCTCCTTGGGGCCCTAGCGCCCAGAGCTCCTACAATGAGCAGTTCTTC
NA	TRBV11-2	TRBJ2-1	TRBD2	CASSSLSRVAGSRRGEQFF	TGTGCCAGCAGCTCCTTATCAAGAGTAGCGGGAAGTAGAAGGGGTGAGCAGTTCTTC
once	TRBV18	TRBJ2-5	TRBD1	CASSTRQGVAETQYF	TGTGCCAGCTCAACAAGACAGGGAGTGGCGGAGACCCAGTACTTC
NA	TRBV7-2	TRBJ2-1	NA	CASSLVTGNEQFF	TGTGCCAGCAGCTTAGTGACGGGAAATGAGCAGTTCTTC
once	TRBV28	TRBJ1-2	NA	CASSLGSSGYGYTF	TGTGCCAGCAGTTTGGGCAGTAGTGGGTATGGCTACACCTTC
once	TRBV4-1	TRBJ1-1	TRBD1	CASSQVDRVINTEAFF	TGCGCCAGCAGCCAAGTCGACAGGGTCATTAACACTGAAGCTTTCTTT
few	TRBV25-1	TRBJ1-4	TRBD1	CASSKTGGNEKLFF	TGTGCCAGCAGTAAGACAGGGGGGAATGAAAAACTGTTTTTT
NA	TRBV20-1	TRBJ2-5	TRBD2	CRELLAGIKETQYF	TGCAGAGAACTCTTAGCGGGGATAAAAGAGACCCAGTACTTC
NA	TRBV7-2	TRBJ1-2	TRBD1	CASSPETGDYGYTF	TGTGCCAGCAGCCCGGAGACAGGGGACTATGGCTACACCTTC
NA	TRBV7-2	TRBJ2-3	NA	CASSPIGGGSTDTQYF	TGTGCCAGCAGCCCCATTGGGGGTGGGAGCACAGATACGCAGTATTTT
few	TRBV12-3/TRBV12-4	TRBJ2-1	TRBD1	CASSALQGTGEQFF	TGTGCCAGCAGTGCCCTACAGGGGACAGGTGAGCAGTTCTTC
NA	TRBV11-2	TRBJ2-7	NA	CASSLAEGNYEQYF	TGTGCCAGCAGCTTAGCTGAGGGGAACTACGAGCAGTACTTC
NA	TRBV20-1	TRBJ2-7	TRBD2	CSASASGRANEQYF	TGCAGTGCTAGTGCTAGCGGGAGAGCTAATGAGCAGTACTTC
few	TRBV7-2	TRBJ2-7	TRBD2	CASSLAAGEPYEQYF	TGTGCCAGCAGCTTAGCGGCGGGAGAACCCTACGAGCAGTACTTC
few	TRBV12-3/TRBV12-4	TRBJ2-1	TRBD2	CASSLAGALYNEQFF	TGTGCCAGCAGCCTAGCGGGAGCCCTATACAATGAGCAGTTCTTC
NA	TRBV24-1	TRBJ2-3	TRBD1	CATSDLLGQGRDTQYF	TGTGCCACCAGTGATTTGCTGGGACAGGGACGGGATACGCAGTATTTT
NA	TRBV25-1	TRBJ2-7	TRBD2	CASRGGGRVSYEQYF	TGTGCCAGCCGCGGTGGCGGGAGGGTTTCCTACGAGCAGTACTTC
NA	TRBV6-1	TRBJ1-6	NA	CASSQRTGPSSYNSPLHF	TGTGCCAGCAGTCAGCGGACGGGGCCTAGCTCCTATAATTCACCCCTCCACTTT
NA	TRBV18	TRBJ2-4	NA	CASSPGRGIAKNIQYF	TGTGCCAGCTCACCGGGCCGGGGAATAGCCAAAAACATTCAGTACTTC
few	TRBV12-3/TRBV12-4	TRBJ2-1	TRBD2	CASSLGLSAGGYNEQFF	TGTGCCAGCAGTTTAGGGCTTAGTGCGGGGGGCTACAATGAGCAGTTCTTC
few	TRBV28	TRBJ2-1	TRBD1	CASSRQGARHNEQFF	TGTGCCAGCAGTCGACAGGGGGCCCGACACAATGAGCAGTTCTTC
NA	TRBV7-6	TRBJ2-7	NA	CASSLSGATYEQYF	TGTGCCAGCAGCTTATCGGGGGCCACCTACGAGCAGTACTTC
many	TRBV20-1	TRBJ2-5	NA	CSARAPVQETQYF	TGCAGTGCTAGAGCTCCAGTTCAAGAGACCCAGTACTTC
NA	TRBV5-1	TRBJ1-4	TRBD1	CASSLGQAELFF	TGCGCCAGCAGCCTAGGACAGGCGGAACTGTTTTTT
many	TRBV20-1	TRBJ2-1	TRBD2	CSARDHQRGDSGEQFF	TGCAGTGCTAGAGATCACCAGCGGGGGGATTCCGGTGAGCAGTTCTTC
NA	TRBV7-9	TRBJ2-3	NA	CASSWLDTQYF	TGTGCCAGCAGCTGGCTAGATACGCAGTATTTT
NA	TRBV20-1	TRBJ2-5	NA	CSLRGLTETQYF	TGCAGTCTTCGAGGGTTGACAGAGACCCAGTACTTC
NA	TRBV7-9	TRBJ1-1	NA	CASSLIGGSAEAFF	TGTGCCAGCAGCTTGATAGGGGGGTCTGCTGAAGCTTTCTTT
NA	TRBV7-2	TRBJ2-5	TRBD2	CASSLVKREWEETQYF	TGTGCCAGCAGCTTGGTTAAGCGGGAGTGGGAAGAGACCCAGTACTTC
NA	TRBV7-2	TRBJ2-7	TRBD2	CASSLTGGTREQYF	TGTGCCAGCAGCTTAACGGGAGGGACGCGGGAGCAGTACTTC